Listed below are T cell receptor beta chains from one sample, sequenced in a study of CD4 T cells in relation to SARS-CoV-2 and coronaviruses. Sequenced by immunoSEQ multiplex PCR; TCRdb stores in-frame clones only, minus some. Counted here are some 23,000 clones, 76% occurring once; the ten biggest clones make up less than 25%. No antigen has been assigned to these receptors. What was sequenced was CD4+ T cells from PBMCs, cultured in vitro. These receptors all come from a human donor in good health. Both conserved end residues are part of each CDR3. A D gene is named only where the DNA matches it firmly. Expanded clones get a size class; other rows say once, few or many, or leave the size out.

TRBJ2-3 TRBV3-1/TRBV3-2 - TRBD2 CASSPRGTSGGSHTQYF TGTGCCAGCAGTCCAAGGGGGACTAGCGGGGGTAGCCATACGCAGTATTTT
TRBJ1-5 TRBV6-5 once TRBD1 CARTGAGQPQHF TGTGCCAGAACAGGGGCAGGTCAGCCCCAGCATTTT
TRBJ2-1 TRBV3-1/TRBV3-2 - - CASSQGGEFGTQFF TGTGCCAGCAGCCAAGGGGGGGAGTTTGGTACGCAGTTCTTC
TRBJ2-7 TRBV5-6 - - CASSSSSYEQYF TGTGCCAGCAGCTCGAGCTCCTACGAGCAGTACTTC
TRBJ2-3 TRBV25-1 - - CASSESGTAEDTQYF TGTGCCAGCAGTGAATCGGGGACGGCTGAGGATACGCAGTATTTT
TRBJ1-1 TRBV6-5 - - CASTLDRNTEAFF TGTGCCAGCACTCTAGACAGGAACACTGAAGCTTTCTTT
TRBJ1-5 TRBV2 few - CASALREGNQPQHF TGTGCCTCAGCGTTGCGGGAGGGCAATCAGCCCCAGCATTTT
TRBJ1-6 TRBV7-8 - - CASSPTRRAPLHF TGTGCCAGCAGCCCCACCCGGAGGGCACCCCTCCACTTT
TRBJ1-5 TRBV7-2 - TRBD1 CASSLGQGYQPQHF TGTGCCAGCAGCCTCGGACAGGGCTATCAGCCCCAGCATTTT
TRBJ2-2 TRBV19 - - CASSIIGELFF TGTGCCAGTAGTATAATCGGGGAGCTGTTTTTT
TRBJ2-3 TRBV12-3/TRBV12-4 - - CASRVYTDTQYF TGTGCCAGCAGGGTCTACACAGATACGCAGTATTTT
TRBJ2-5 TRBV5-5 few TRBD2 CASSPRWTSGRRNQETQYF TGTGCCAGCAGCCCCCGATGGACTAGCGGGAGGAGGAACCAAGAGACCCAGTACTTC
TRBJ2-1 TRBV3-1/TRBV3-2 - TRBD2 CASSQNGRAFLNEQFF TGTGCCAGCAGCCAAAACGGGAGGGCCTTCTTGAATGAGCAGTTCTTC
TRBJ2-1 TRBV6-6 - TRBD1 CASMSGLGQGDNEQFF TGTGCCAGCATGAGTGGGCTAGGGCAGGGGGACAATGAGCAGTTCTTC
TRBJ2-7 TRBV5-1 - TRBD1 CASSFLGGESYEQYF TGCGCCAGCAGCTTCCTAGGGGGCGAATCCTACGAGCAGTACTTC
TRBJ2-5 TRBV10-1 once - CASSESRPEGIETQYF TGCGCCAGCAGTGAGTCAAGGCCCGAAGGTATAGAGACCCAGTACTTC
TRBJ1-5 TRBV7-2 - - CASSLDSGQPQHF TGTGCCAGCAGCTTAGACTCTGGTCAGCCCCAGCATTTT
TRBJ2-3 TRBV11-3 - TRBD2 CASSGGGAADTQYF TGTGCCAGCAGCGGCGGGGGGGCAGCAGATACGCAGTATTTT
TRBJ2-2 TRBV5-1 few - CASSLGQASGGELFF TGCGCCAGCAGCTTGGGACAGGCGAGCGGCGGGGAGCTGTTTTTT
TRBJ2-2 TRBV7-3 - - CASSLRGKGRATGELFF TGTGCCAGCAGCTTAAGGGGGAAGGGCAGGGCCACCGGGGAGCTGTTTTTT
TRBJ2-6 TRBV6-1 medium-sized TRBD1 CASSEGQGAPGANVLTF TGTGCCAGCAGTGAAGGACAGGGGGCGCCTGGGGCCAACGTCCTGACTTTC
TRBJ2-5 TRBV18 - TRBD1 CASSPPKGALETQYF TGTGCCAGCTCACCACCGAAGGGGGCACTAGAGACCCAGTACTTC
TRBJ2-3 TRBV7-2 - TRBD2 CASSLEGRGGFTDTQYF TGTGCCAGCAGCTTAGAGGGGCGGGGGGGATTCACAGATACGCAGTATTTT
TRBJ1-5 TRBV10-3 - - CAISENRQGGNQPQHF TGTGCCATCAGTGAAAATCGGCAGGGTGGCAATCAGCCCCAGCATTTT
TRBJ2-7 TRBV19 - - CASSPQRSSYEQYF TGTGCCAGTAGTCCCCAGCGGAGCTCCTACGAGCAGTACTTC
TRBJ2-2 TRBV30 few TRBD2 CAINPIAGAVTGELFF TGTGCCATTAACCCCATAGCGGGAGCTGTCACCGGGGAGCTGTTTTTT
TRBJ2-7 TRBV5-5 - - CASSLVPGGSRINEQYF TGTGCCAGCAGCTTGGTCCCAGGTGGGTCACGTATTAACGAGCAGTACTTC
TRBJ1-1 TRBV5-4 once TRBD1 CASSLTQGVTEAFF TGTGCCAGCAGCCTAACACAGGGGGTCACTGAAGCTTTCTTT
TRBJ2-3 TRBV24-1 once TRBD1 CATSDPDRANTQYF TGTGCCACCAGTGACCCCGACAGGGCAAATACGCAGTATTTT
TRBJ1-6 TRBV5-6 - - CASSLVDNPPLHF TGTGCCAGCAGCTTGGTGGATAATCCACCCCTCCACTTT
TRBJ2-7 TRBV18 - TRBD2 CASSPLPGTSGTYEQYF TGTGCCAGCTCACCTCTGCCGGGAACTAGCGGAACCTACGAGCAGTACTTC
TRBJ2-1 TRBV2 - TRBD2 CASSESLAGGYNEQFF TGTGCCAGCAGTGAATCTCTAGCGGGGGGGTACAATGAGCAGTTCTTC
TRBJ1-2 TRBV18 - TRBD1 CASSPLDRGPESGYTF TGTGCCAGCTCACCCCTAGACAGGGGCCCTGAGAGTGGCTACACCTTC
TRBJ1-6 TRBV6-2/TRBV6-3 - TRBD1 CASSRGQERFNSPLHF TGTGCCAGCAGTAGGGGACAGGAGCGGTTTAATTCACCCCTCCACTTT
TRBJ1-1 TRBV7-2 - - CASSLVTVPNTEAFF TGTGCCAGCAGCTTAGTGACAGTCCCGAACACTGAAGCTTTCTTT
TRBJ1-1 TRBV30 few - CAWSVQGSTEAFF TGTGCCTGGAGTGTACAAGGGTCCACTGAAGCTTTCTTT
TRBJ1-3 TRBV5-1 - - CASSLVGGAAGNTIYF TGCGCCAGCAGCTTGGTGGGGGGGGCCGCTGGAAACACCATATATTTT
TRBJ2-7 TRBV6-2/TRBV6-3 - - CASSPNDQGYEQYF TGTGCCAGCAGCCCCAATGATCAGGGTTACGAGCAGTACTTC
TRBJ1-1 TRBV25-1 - TRBD1 CASSVKQGWATEAFF TGTGCCAGCAGTGTAAAACAGGGGTGGGCCACTGAAGCTTTCTTT
TRBJ2-1 TRBV4-2 - TRBD2 CASSQAASGGYEQFF TGTGCCAGCAGCCAAGCGGCTAGCGGGGGTTATGAGCAGTTCTTC
TRBJ2-5 TRBV3-1/TRBV3-2 - - CASSHGQQETQYF TGTGCCAGCAGCCACGGACAGCAAGAGACCCAGTACTTC
TRBJ2-2 TRBV12-3/TRBV12-4 - - CASNVVVRGELFF TGTGCCAGCAATGTAGTGGTCCGGGGGGAGCTGTTTTTT
TRBJ1-6 TRBV2 - - CASSSSGGGANSPLHF TGTGCCAGCAGTTCCTCGGGGGGAGGGGCCAATTCACCCCTCCACTTT
TRBJ2-7 TRBV28 - TRBD1 CASRPPGGSYEQYF TGTGCCAGCAGACCTCCAGGGGGATCCTACGAGCAGTACTTC
TRBJ2-3 TRBV9 - TRBD2 CASSVPLAGGADTQYF TGTGCCAGCAGCGTACCTCTAGCGGGAGGGGCAGATACGCAGTATTTT
TRBJ2-1 TRBV9 - TRBD2 CASSVGSRGGAYEQFF TGTGCCAGCAGCGTAGGAAGCCGCGGGGGGGCCTATGAGCAGTTCTTC
TRBJ1-2 TRBV6-5 - - CASWDPHGYTF TGTGCCAGCTGGGACCCCCATGGCTACACCTTC
TRBJ1-1 TRBV12-5 once - CASGLGPPSSSSQAFF TGTGCTAGTGGTTTAGGACCTCCATCCTCCTCCTCTCAAGCTTTCTTT
TRBJ2-3 TRBV19 - TRBD2 CASSIGLALSTDTQYF TGTGCCAGTAGTATCGGACTAGCACTTAGCACAGATACGCAGTATTTT
TRBJ2-7 TRBV18 - TRBD2 CASSRTSSTYEQYF TGTGCCAGCTCACGGACTAGCAGCACCTACGAGCAGTACTTC
TRBJ2-1 TRBV19 once TRBD2 CASRYARGGRSYNEQFF TGTGCCAGTAGGTATGCGCGCGGGGGAAGGTCCTACAATGAGCAGTTCTTC
TRBJ2-3 TRBV10-3 - TRBD2 CAISLAGAGTDTQYF TGTGCCATCAGTCTAGCGGGGGCCGGCACAGATACGCAGTATTTT